A selection of T cell receptor beta chains follows, all from one sample in a study of T cells in Graves' hyperthyroidism and ophthalmopathy. TCRdb re-called the multiplex PCR reads with MiXCR, one entry per CDR3 protein. The repertoire holds approximately 260,000 distinct CDR3 sequences, approximately 14% seen once, with about 33% in the top ten. The sequencing sample was made of blood. Receptor source: a woman in her forties or fifties with Graves' hyperthyroidism that later progressed to Graves' ophthalmopathy. The CDR3 runs from the conserved cysteine through the conserved F or W. A D gene is named only where the DNA matches it firmly. Only part of the rows carry a size: once, few, many, or a class if the clone is expanded.

TRBV2	NA	few	TRBJ1-2	CASSEGVGGANYGYTF	TGTGCCAGCAGTGAAGGGGTTGGCGGGGCGAACTATGGCTACACCTTC
TRBV5-1	NA	many	TRBJ1-1	CASSSQGRGDTEAFF	TGCGCCAGCAGCTCACAGGGACGGGGGGACACTGAAGCTTTCTTT
TRBV5-6	NA	many	TRBJ2-7	CASRSYSYEQYF	TGTGCCAGCAGATCTTACTCCTACGAGCAGTACTTC
TRBV5-6	TRBD1	few	TRBJ1-2	CASSLPRTGGVYGYTF	TGTGCCAGCAGCTTGCCCAGGACAGGGGGCGTCTATGGCTACACCTTC
TRBV2	NA	many	TRBJ1-4	CASSKGVGEKLFF	TGTGCCAGCAGCAAAGGGGTGGGGGAAAAACTGTTTTTT
TRBV20-1	TRBD2	many	TRBJ2-1	CSARSASGRADEQFF	TGCAGTGCTAGATCGGCTAGCGGGAGGGCCGATGAGCAGTTCTTC
TRBV28	NA	many	TRBJ1-5	CASRGPVTAQHF	TGTGCCAGCAGGGGCCCTGTCACGGCCCAGCATTTT
TRBV18	NA	few	TRBJ2-1	CASSLRPWGYNEQFF	TGTGCCAGCAGCTTGCGTCCCTGGGGATACAATGAGCAGTTCTTC
TRBV30	NA	NA	TRBJ1-1	CAWIDQREAFF	TGTGCCTGGATTGATCAACGGGAAGCTTTCTTT
TRBV5-4	NA	many	TRBJ2-1	CASREALFNEQFF	TGTGCCAGCAGAGAAGCGCTATTCAATGAGCAGTTCTTC
TRBV3-1	TRBD2	many	TRBJ2-5	CAAGGGQETQYF	TGTGCCGCGGGGGGAGGCCAAGAGACCCAGTACTTC
TRBV3-1	NA	many	TRBJ1-5	CASSQVYSNQPQHF	TGTGCCAGCAGCCAAGTATATAGCAATCAGCCCCAGCATTTT
TRBV14	NA	many	TRBJ2-3	CASSQGRSGSTDTQYF	TGTGCCAGCAGCCAAGGAAGGAGCGGTAGCACAGATACGCAGTATTTT
TRBV7-3	NA	few	TRBJ2-7	CASSAGQGGEQYF	TGTGCCAGCAGCGCCGGTCAGGGCGGCGAGCAGTACTTC
TRBV6-2/TRBV6-3	NA	many	TRBJ1-6	CASSYSEGGHSPLHF	TGTGCCAGCAGTTACTCGGAGGGAGGGCATTCACCCCTCCACTTT
TRBV20-1	NA	many	TRBJ2-3	CSARGLDTQYF	TGCAGTGCTCGCGGATTAGATACGCAGTATTTT
TRBV20-1	TRBD1	many	TRBJ2-2	CSARGNPGTGRGGELFF	TGCAGTGCTAGAGGGAACCCCGGGACAGGGAGAGGGGGGGAGCTGTTTTTT
TRBV3-1	NA	many	TRBJ2-2	CASSLLSRAANTGELFF	TGTGCCAGCAGCCTGCTATCCCGGGCAGCGAACACCGGGGAGCTGTTTTTT
TRBV5-1	TRBD1	NA	TRBJ1-1	CASSPGQGTNTEAFF	TGCGCCAGCAGCCCGGGACAGGGAACGAACACTGAAGCTTTCTTT
TRBV5-5	TRBD1	NA	TRBJ2-5	CASSDGQVVETQYF	TGTGCCAGCAGCGACGGACAGGTAGTAGAGACCCAGTACTTC
TRBV27	TRBD2	NA	TRBJ2-3	CASIPSGRAADTQYF	TGTGCCAGCATTCCTAGCGGGAGGGCGGCAGATACGCAGTATTTT
TRBV28	TRBD1	many	TRBJ2-1	CASSDRDINEQFF	TGTGCCAGCAGTGACAGGGATATCAATGAGCAGTTCTTC
TRBV12-3/TRBV12-4	NA	many	TRBJ2-6	CASSLEMGYWANVLTF	TGTGCCAGCAGTTTAGAAATGGGGTACTGGGCCAACGTCCTGACTTTC
TRBV6-9	NA	NA	TRBJ2-2	CASSYWDLANTGELFF	TGTGCCAGCAGTTATTGGGATCTTGCGAACACCGGGGAGCTGTTTTTT
TRBV25-1	NA	NA	TRBJ2-5	CASSESGPQETQYF	TGTGCCAGCAGTGAATCAGGGCCCCAAGAGACCCAGTACTTC
TRBV3-1	TRBD1	few	TRBJ2-5	CASSPRGTGAETQYF	TGTGCCAGCAGCCCGAGGGGGACAGGGGCAGAGACCCAGTACTTC
TRBV7-8	NA	many	TRBJ1-1	CASSLASGANTEAFF	TGTGCCAGCAGCTTAGCCTCGGGGGCGAACACTGAAGCTTTCTTT
TRBV10-3	NA	few	TRBJ2-2	CAISESAGELFF	TGTGCCATCAGTGAGTCTGCCGGGGAGCTGTTTTTT
TRBV24-1	NA	many	TRBJ2-3	CATSDKPPDTQYF	TGTGCCACCAGTGATAAGCCGCCAGATACGCAGTATTTT
TRBV2	NA	many	TRBJ1-1	CASSGIRDGTRGAFF	TGTGCCAGCAGTGGAATCCGGGACGGCACCCGGGGAGCTTTCTTT
TRBV4-1	TRBD2	few	TRBJ2-3	CASSRSGSRTDTQYF	TGCGCCAGCAGCCGCAGCGGGAGTAGAACAGATACGCAGTATTTT
TRBV14	NA	NA	TRBJ2-2	CASSPWVNTGELFF	TGTGCTAGCAGCCCTTGGGTGAACACCGGGGAGCTGTTTTTT
TRBV6-1	NA	NA	TRBJ1-4	CASSEYPLRGGTNEKLFF	TGTGCCAGCAGTGAATACCCTCTGAGGGGGGGAACTAATGAAAAACTGTTTTTT
TRBV6-5	NA	few	TRBJ2-3	CASSYSGTGGADTQYF	TGTGCCAGCAGTTACTCTGGAACGGGTGGGGCAGATACGCAGTATTTT
TRBV11-2	TRBD1	many	TRBJ1-2	CASRDRGGGYGYTF	TGTGCCAGCAGGGACAGGGGCGGCGGCTATGGCTACACCTTC
TRBV19	NA	NA	TRBJ2-7	CASSKDYQSYEQYF	TGTGCCAGTTCTAAGGACTACCAATCCTACGAGCAGTACTTC
TRBV3-1	TRBD2	many	TRBJ2-2	CASSQDGTSGPNTGELFF	TGTGCCAGCAGCCAGGACGGGACTAGCGGGCCGAACACCGGGGAGCTGTTTTTT
TRBV27	NA	many	TRBJ2-7	CASSPSTPITSYEQYF	TGTGCCAGCAGTCCCTCGACCCCAATAACCTCCTACGAGCAGTACTTC
TRBV30	NA	once	TRBJ2-7	CAWNFEDSSYEQYF	TGTGCCTGGAATTTTGAGGACAGCTCCTACGAGCAGTACTTC
TRBV11-2	TRBD2	many	TRBJ2-7	CASSVPGLGYEQYF	TGTGCCAGCAGCGTACCGGGACTAGGCTACGAGCAGTACTTC
TRBV7-9	NA	few	TRBJ1-1	CAPGPHTEAFF	TGTGCCCCAGGTCCCCACACTGAAGCTTTCTTT
TRBV4-1	NA	many	TRBJ1-1	CASSQDISGIIYEPTEAFF	TGCGCCAGCAGCCAAGATATCTCCGGGATCATATATGAACCCACTGAAGCTTTCTTT
TRBV5-1	NA	few	TRBJ1-2	CASTQDRFYGYTF	TGCGCCAGCACCCAGGACAGATTCTATGGCTACACCTTC
TRBV9	TRBD2	few	TRBJ2-5	CASSVGAGRKTQYF	TGTGCCAGCAGCGTTGGAGCGGGACGGAAGACCCAGTACTTC
TRBV7-6	TRBD2	many	TRBJ2-3	CASSPQREWSTDTQYF	TGTGCCAGCAGCCCACAGCGGGAGTGGAGCACAGATACGCAGTATTTT